This T cell receptor (beta chain) was sequenced during a study of T cell responses to AZD1222 COVID-19 vaccine. General study results and limits: An increase in Spike-specific TCR breadth and depth was observed after two AZD1222 doses. Reportedly, close to half of spike-specific TCRs are directed against unmutated variant regions.

The assay was immunoSEQ multiplex PCR, and TCRdb's table has in-frame clones only and misses some. The sample has roughly 140,000 clones; 90% are singletons. Points on this clone: Antigen: not known.

Looked up from germline, CDR1 is MDHEN and CDR2 is SYDVKM. This CDR3 has 15 residues. V was shortened by 8 bases and J by 0 bases, with 16 bases between the two germline ends. The receptor's source is an adult in good health. The rearrangement joins TRBV28 to TRBJ1-2; the D gene is possibly TRBD1 (5 bases). The sequences come from peripheral blood, collected on day 0 of AZD1222 vaccination. CDR3 coding DNA: TGTGCCAGCTTTCTTGGCACGGGACCTAACTATGGCTACACCTTC. It is translated as CASFLGTGPNYGYTF.